This TCR beta chain comes out of a study of CD8+CD57+ T cells in acquired aplastic anemia. About the research overall: DNA per sorted CD4+ or CD8+ sample ranged about 0.17 to 30 ug, averaging about 3 ug. Study results and limitations: There were twenty-nine CD8+ CDR3 sequences that occurred in both patients and controls.

An expansion of CD8+CD57+ cells by flow cytometry had been shown in patients chosen for sequencing. No therapy had been given to the patients at the time of blood sampling. The use of genomic DNA as template underpinned the TCR beta VDJ and CDR3 profiling. TCRdb used MiXCR to reprocess the reads, holding one entry per CDR3 protein. The repertoire has some 180,000 distinct CDR3 sequences, 48% of them found once; the top ten carry 10% to 15%. Comments on this clonotype: Its specificity is unknown.

Sequencing was carried out using sorted CD4+, CD8+, or CD8+CD57+ T cells (not recorded which) from PBMCs. This clonotype was sampled from a human donor with aplastic anemia.

CDR3 in DNA: TGTGCCAGCAGCCACCGGGACAGGGAGTACTATGGCTACACCTTC. It is translated as CASSHRDREYYGYTF. This chain links TRBV7-9 with TRBJ1-2; 9 bases map to TRBD1. The CDR3 loop spans 15 amino acids. Germline assignment: CDR1 SEHNR and CDR2 FQNEAQ (reference sequence). The ends lost 5 bases at V and 3 bases at J; junction bases unmatched: 7. The variable domain in full, completed from reference TRBV7-9 and TRBJ1-2, reads DTGVSQNPRHKITKRGQNVTFRCDPISEHNRLYWYRQTLGQGPEFLTYFQNEAQLEKSRLLSDRFSAERPKGSFSTLEIQRTEQGDSAMYLCASSHRDREYYGYTFGSGTRLTVV.